This TCR beta chain is drawn from a study of early T cells in non-severe SARS-CoV-2 infection. TCRdb analysed the 5' RACE reads with MiXCR anew, one entry per CDR3 protein. The repertoire holds 85,000 to 95,000 distinct CDR3 sequences, roughly 14% seen once, with 0.58% in the top ten. Study results and caveats: Matching against VDJdb likely underestimated virus-specific expansions, favoring anti-spike CD8.

The CDR3 extends over 12 amino acids. V was trimmed by 1 base and J by 12 bases, leaving 13 bases between them. Looked up from germline, CDR1 is SGHDN and CDR2 is FVKESK. This clonotype occurred a few times. Its antigen is unknown. Input material: whole blood. This sequence was found in an adult who was a healthcare worker with PCR-confirmed SARS-CoV-2 infection or an uninfected control (not recorded which). The V gene is TRBV14, the J gene TRBJ2-7; no definite D call. CDR3 region: CASSQGAGRAYV. In DNA form, the CDR3 reads TGTGCCAGCAGCCAAGGGGCTGGCCGGGCGTACGTC.